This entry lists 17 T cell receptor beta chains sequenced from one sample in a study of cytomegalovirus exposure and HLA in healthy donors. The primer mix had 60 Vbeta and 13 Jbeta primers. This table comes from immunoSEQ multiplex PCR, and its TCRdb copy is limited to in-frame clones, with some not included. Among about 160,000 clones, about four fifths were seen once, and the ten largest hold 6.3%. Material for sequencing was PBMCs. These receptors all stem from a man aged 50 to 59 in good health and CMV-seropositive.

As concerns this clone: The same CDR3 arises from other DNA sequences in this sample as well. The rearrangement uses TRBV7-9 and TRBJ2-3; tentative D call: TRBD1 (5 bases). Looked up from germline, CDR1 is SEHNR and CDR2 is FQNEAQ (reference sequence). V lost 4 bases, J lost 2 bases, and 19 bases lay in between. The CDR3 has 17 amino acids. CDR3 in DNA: TGTGCCAGCAGCTACCAATACAGGTATCGGGTCACAGATACGCAGTATTTT. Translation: CASSYQYRYRVTDTQYF.

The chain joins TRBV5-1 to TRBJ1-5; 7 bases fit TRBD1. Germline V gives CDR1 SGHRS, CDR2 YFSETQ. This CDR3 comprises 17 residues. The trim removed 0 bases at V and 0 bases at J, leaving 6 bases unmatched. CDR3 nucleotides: TGCGCCAGCAGCTTGGAGGGGACAGCTTATAGCAATCAGCCCCAGCATTTT. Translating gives CASSLEGTAYSNQPQHF.

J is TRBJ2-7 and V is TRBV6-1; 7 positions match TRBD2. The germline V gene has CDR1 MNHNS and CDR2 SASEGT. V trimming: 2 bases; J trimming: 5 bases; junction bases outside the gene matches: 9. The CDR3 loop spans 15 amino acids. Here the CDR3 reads CASSELGGGPNEQYF. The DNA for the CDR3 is TGTGCCAGCAGTGAATTGGGGGGAGGGCCAAACGAGCAGTACTTC.

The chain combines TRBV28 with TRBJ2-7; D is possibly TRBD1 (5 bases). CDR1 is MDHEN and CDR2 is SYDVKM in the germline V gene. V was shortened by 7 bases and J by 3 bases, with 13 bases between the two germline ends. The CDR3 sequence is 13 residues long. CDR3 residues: CASTKGQDYEQYF. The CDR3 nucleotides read TGTGCCAGCACCAAGGGGCAGGACTACGAGCAGTACTTC.

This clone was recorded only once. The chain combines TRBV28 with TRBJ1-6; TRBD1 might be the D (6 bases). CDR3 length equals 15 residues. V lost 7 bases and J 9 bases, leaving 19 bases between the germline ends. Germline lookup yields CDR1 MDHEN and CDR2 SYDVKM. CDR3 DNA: TGTGCCAGCACCCGCGGGGGGGGGCGTATTTCACCCCTCCACTTT. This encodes CASTRGGGRISPLHF.

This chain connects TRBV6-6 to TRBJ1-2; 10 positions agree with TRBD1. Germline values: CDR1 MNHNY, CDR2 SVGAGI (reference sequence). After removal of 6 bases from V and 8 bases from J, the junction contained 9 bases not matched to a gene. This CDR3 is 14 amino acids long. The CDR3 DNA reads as TGTGCCAGCAGATCTCGACAGGGGGCGCACGGCTACACCTTC. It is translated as CASRSRQGAHGYTF.

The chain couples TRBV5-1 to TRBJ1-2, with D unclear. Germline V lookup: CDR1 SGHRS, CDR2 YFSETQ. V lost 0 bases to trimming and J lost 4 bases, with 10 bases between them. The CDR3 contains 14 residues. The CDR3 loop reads CASSLAGFSYGYTF. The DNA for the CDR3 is TGCGCCAGCAGCTTGGCCGGGTTCAGCTATGGCTACACCTTC.

For the CDR3, the DNA is TGCGCCAGCAGCTCTTCCGAATTCCGGGACAGGGATGGTGGCTACACCTTC. The encoded protein is CASSSSEFRDRDGGYTF. V usage is TRBV5-1 and J usage is TRBJ1-2, with 9 bases lining up with TRBD1. Per the germline V gene, CDR1 is SGHRS and CDR2 is YFSETQ. The CDR3 totals 17 residues. V lost 3 bases to trimming and J lost 7 bases; unmatched junction nucleotides: 16.

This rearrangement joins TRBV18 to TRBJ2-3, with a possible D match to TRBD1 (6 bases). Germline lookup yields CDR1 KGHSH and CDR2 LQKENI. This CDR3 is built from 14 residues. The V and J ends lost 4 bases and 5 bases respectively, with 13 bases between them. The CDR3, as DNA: TGTGCCAGCTCACTGAATACAGGGATAGATACGCAGTATTTT. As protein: CASSLNTGIDTQYF.

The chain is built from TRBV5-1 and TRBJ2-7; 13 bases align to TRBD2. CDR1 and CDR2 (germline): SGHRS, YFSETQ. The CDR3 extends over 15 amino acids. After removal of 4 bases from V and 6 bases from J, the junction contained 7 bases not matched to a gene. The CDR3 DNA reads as TGCGCCAGCAGCCAGGGACTAGCGGGAATCTCCGAGCAGTACTTC. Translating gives CASSQGLAGISEQYF.

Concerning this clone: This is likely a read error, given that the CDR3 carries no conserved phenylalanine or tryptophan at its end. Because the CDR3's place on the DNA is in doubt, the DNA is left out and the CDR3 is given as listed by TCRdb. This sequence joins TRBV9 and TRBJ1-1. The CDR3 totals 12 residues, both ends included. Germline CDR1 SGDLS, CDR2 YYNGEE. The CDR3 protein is CASSVAGEAPAL.

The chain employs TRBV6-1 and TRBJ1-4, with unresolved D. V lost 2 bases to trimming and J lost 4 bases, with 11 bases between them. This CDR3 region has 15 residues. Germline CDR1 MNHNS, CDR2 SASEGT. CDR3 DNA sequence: TGTGCCAGCAGTGAAAGACTTACCTATAATGAAAAACTGTTTTTT. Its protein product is CASSERLTYNEKLFF.

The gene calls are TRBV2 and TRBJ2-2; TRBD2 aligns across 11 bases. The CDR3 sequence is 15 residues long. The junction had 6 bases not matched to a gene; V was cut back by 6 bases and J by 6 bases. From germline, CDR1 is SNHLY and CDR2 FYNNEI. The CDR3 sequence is CASRTLAGGPGELFF. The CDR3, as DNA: TGTGCCAGCAGGACTTTAGCGGGAGGGCCCGGGGAGCTGTTTTTT.

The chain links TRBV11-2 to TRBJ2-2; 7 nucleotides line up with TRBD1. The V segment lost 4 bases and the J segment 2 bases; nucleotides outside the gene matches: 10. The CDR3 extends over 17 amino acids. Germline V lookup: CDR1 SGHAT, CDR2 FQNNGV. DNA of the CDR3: TGTGCCAGCAGCTCTATGTCCGGGACAGTAAACACCGGGGAGCTGTTTTTT. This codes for CASSSMSGTVNTGELFF.

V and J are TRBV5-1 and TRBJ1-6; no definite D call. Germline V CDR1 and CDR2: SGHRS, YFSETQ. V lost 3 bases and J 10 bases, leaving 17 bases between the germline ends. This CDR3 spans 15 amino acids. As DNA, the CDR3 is TGCGCCAGCAGCTCGGCAGGTTCAGCCAGATCACCCCTCCACTTT. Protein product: CASSSAGSARSPLHF. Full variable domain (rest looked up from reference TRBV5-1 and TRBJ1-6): KAGVTQTPRYLIKTRGQQVTLSCSPISGHRSVSWYQQTPGQGLQFLFEYFSETQRNKGNFPGRFSGRQFSNSRSEMNVSTLELGDSALYLCASSSAGSARSPLHFGNGTRLTVT.

CDR3 region: CASSDEGVGGNTIYF. CDR3 nucleotide sequence: TGTGCCAGCAGTGACGAGGGTGTGGGTGGAAACACCATATATTTT. V gene TRBV2 combines with J gene TRBJ1-3; D gene uncertain. Germline assignment: CDR1 SNHLY and CDR2 FYNNEI. Trimming cost V 3 bases and J 3 bases, with 12 bases left between them. This CDR3 region has 15 residues. Variable domain in full (rest from reference TRBV2 and TRBJ1-3): EPEVTQTPSHQVTQMGQEVILRCVPISNHLYFYWYRQILGQKVEFLVSFYNNEISEKSEIFDDQFSVERPDGSNFTLKIRSTKLEDSAMYFCASSDEGVGGNTIYFGEGSWLTVV.

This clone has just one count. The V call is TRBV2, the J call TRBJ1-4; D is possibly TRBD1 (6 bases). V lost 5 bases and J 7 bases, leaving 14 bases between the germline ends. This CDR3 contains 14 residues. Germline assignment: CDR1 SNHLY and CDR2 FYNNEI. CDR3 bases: TGTGCCAGCAGTCCCGACAGGATCGGTGAAAAACTGTTTTTT. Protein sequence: CASSPDRIGEKLFF.